These 28 T cell receptor beta chains were all obtained from the same sample, sequenced in a study of shared clonotypes between healthy human individuals. The assay was immunoSEQ multiplex PCR, and TCRdb's table has in-frame clones only and misses some. The sample records 500,000 or so clones, about 96% being singletons. Sequenced sample: naive CD4+ T cells sorted from blood. The subset denotes: CD45RA+ positively selected. These receptors all stem from a woman aged 25 to 39 in good health.

This chain connects TRBV19 to TRBJ2-3; 16 nucleotides match TRBD2. V gave up 5 bases and J gave up 5 bases; unmatched junction bases: 7. Germline-derived CDR1 and CDR2 are LNHDA and SQIVND (reference sequence). This CDR3 has 17 residues. Here the CDR3 reads CASSQGLAGGPIDTQYF. CDR3 bases: TGTGCCAGTAGTCAGGGACTAGCGGGAGGGCCGATAGATACGCAGTATTTT.

The rearrangement links TRBV10-3 to TRBJ1-5, with 8 positions matching TRBD1. Germline CDR1 reads ENHRY; CDR2 reads SYGVKD. After removal of 7 bases from V and 6 bases from J, the junction contained 8 bases not matched to a gene. CDR3 length: 14 residues. The CDR3: CAITSGQGPQPQHF. DNA of the CDR3: TGTGCCATCACTTCTGGACAGGGACCTCAGCCCCAGCATTTT.

J is TRBJ1-2 and V is TRBV18; 7 nucleotides match TRBD1. The CDR3 contains 13 residues. Germline V CDR1 and CDR2: KGHSH, LQKENI. The ends lost 2 bases at V and 12 bases at J; junction bases unmatched: 9. The CDR3 loop is CASSPSETGYNTF. CDR3 nucleotide sequence: TGTGCCAGCTCACCATCGGAGACAGGGTATAACACCTTC.

In DNA, the CDR3 is TGCAGCGTTGAACAACACAACAGGGGAACTGAAGCTTTCTTT. The encoded protein is CSVEQHNRGTEAFF. The chain joins TRBV29-1 to TRBJ1-1, with TRBD1 matching over 7 bases. J gave up 5 bases and V 2 bases, and 8 bases lay outside the gene matches. The CDR3 contains 14 residues. Germline CDR1 is SQVTM and CDR2 is ANQGSEA. Filled out from reference TRBV29-1 and TRBJ1-1, the complete variable domain reads SAVISQKPSRDICQRGTSLTIQCQVDSQVTMMFWYRQQPGQSLTLIATANQGSEATYESGFVIDKFPISRPNLTFSTLTVSNMSPEDSSIYLCSVEQHNRGTEAFFGQGTRLTVV.

This clone was seen only once. The rearrangement joins TRBV11-3 to TRBJ2-7; TRBD1 matches 7 bases. Trimming removed 5 bases from V and 5 bases from J; junction bases left unmatched: 12. This CDR3 is 15 amino acids long. Germline-derived CDR1 and CDR2 are SGHNT and YENEEA. CDR3 in DNA: TGTGCCAGCAGCCCTTCCGGGCAGGGGGTCGACGAGCAGTACTTC. It specifies CASSPSGQGVDEQYF.

V usage is TRBV29-1 and J usage is TRBJ2-7; no firm D call. V lost 4 bases and J 2 bases, leaving 12 bases between the germline ends. The CDR3 covers 13 residues. CDR1 is SQVTM and CDR2 is ANQGSEA in the germline V gene. The CDR3: CSVANEVPYEQYF. Written as DNA, the CDR3 is TGCAGCGTTGCCAATGAAGTTCCCTACGAGCAGTACTTC.

The chain has TRBV19 and TRBJ2-2; no clear D gene. Trimming removed 2 bases from V and 4 bases from J, with 5 bases in between. Germline V gene data show CDR1 as LNHDA and CDR2 as SQIVND (reference sequence). This CDR3 has 13 amino acids. CDR3 loop: CASSISVTGELFF. As DNA, the CDR3 is TGTGCCAGTAGTATATCCGTCACCGGGGAGCTGTTTTTT.

The chain couples TRBV9 to TRBJ2-1; D is unclear. The V end lost 3 bases, the J end lost 0 bases, and 4 bases lay between the germline ends. The CDR3 has 13 residues. Germline loops: CDR1 SGDLS, CDR2 YYNGEE. CDR3 loop: CASSAGSYNEQFF. The CDR3 nucleotides read TGTGCCAGCAGCGCAGGCTCCTACAATGAGCAGTTCTTC.

This chain links TRBV28 with TRBJ2-5; 7 bases are shared with TRBD2. V gave up 4 bases and J gave up 6 bases; unmatched junction bases: 14. This CDR3 region has 16 residues. Germline CDR1 is MDHEN and CDR2 is SYDVKM. In DNA form, the CDR3 reads TGTGCCAGCAGTTCTAGGCCGGGGCGGAGCGGGAAGACCCAGTACTTC. Amino acid sequence: CASSSRPGRSGKTQYF.

This clone is a singleton in its sample. The chain carries TRBV2 and TRBJ2-5; a weak D match, TRBD2 (5 bases). CDR1 is SNHLY and CDR2 is FYNNEI in the germline V gene. V was clipped by 3 bases and J by 4 bases, with 15 bases between them. CDR3 length: 15 amino acids. CDR3 region: CASSDDYSRAETQYF. CDR3 sequence (DNA): TGTGCCAGCAGTGATGATTACTCGAGGGCAGAGACCCAGTACTTC.

The J gene is TRBJ2-7, the V gene TRBV27; D perhaps matches TRBD1 (5 bases). Germline V gene data show CDR1 as MNHEY and CDR2 as SMNVEV (reference sequence). Trimming left V 8 bases short and J 2 bases short, with 22 bases between. CDR3 size: 16 residues. The CDR3 reads CASPSGSQGNPYEQYF. CDR3 nucleotide sequence: TGTGCCAGCCCTTCGGGTTCGCAGGGAAACCCCTACGAGCAGTACTTC.

This clone appeared a single time. This chain joins TRBV5-1 and TRBJ2-7, with 7 bases identical to TRBD1. The germline V gene encodes CDR1 SGHRS and CDR2 YFSETQ. The CDR3 length is 12 residues. V shed 4 bases and J 3 bases; nucleotides not matched to a gene: 1. As DNA, the CDR3 is TGCGCCAGCAGCCGGGACAGCTACGAGCAGTACTTC. Protein product: CASSRDSYEQYF.

The chain carries TRBV6-5 and TRBJ2-5; no definite D call. The V gene's germline CDR1 is MNHEY and CDR2 SVGAGI. This CDR3 is built from 12 residues. V lost 5 bases, J lost 4 bases, and 8 bases lay in between. CDR3 residues: CASSGKGETQYF. Here the CDR3 DNA reads TGTGCCAGCAGTGGGAAGGGAGAGACCCAGTACTTC.

The rearrangement joins TRBV28 to TRBJ1-2, with D unresolved. The germline V and J ends were trimmed by 8 bases and 4 bases, with 20 bases remaining between them. Germline CDR1 reads MDHEN; CDR2 reads SYDVKM. This CDR3 is 15 amino acids long. The CDR3 DNA sequence: TGTGCCAGCTACAACCCAGTCCGGGTGGGCTATGGCTACACCTTC. Its translation: CASYNPVRVGYGYTF.

Here the CDR3 reads CASALRLAGEQFF. CDR3 coding DNA: TGTGCTAGTGCTTTACGGCTAGCTGGTGAGCAGTTCTTC. The chain employs TRBV12-5 and TRBJ2-1; D possibly corresponds to TRBD2 (5 bases). Germline V CDR1 and CDR2: LGHNT, FRNRAP. This CDR3 has 13 residues. V was pared by 7 bases and J by 9 bases, with 16 bases between.

The V and J genes are TRBV13 and TRBJ2-1; tentative D call: TRBD2 (5 bases). Germline CDR1 PRHDT, CDR2 FYEKMQ (reference sequence). The CDR3 has 15 amino acids. V was clipped by 5 bases and J by 3 bases, with 14 bases between them. The CDR3 loop is CASSTLRGGYNEQFF. The DNA of the CDR3 is TGTGCCAGCAGCACCCTCCGGGGTGGCTACAATGAGCAGTTCTTC. The full variable domain, with the rest looked up from reference TRBV13 and TRBJ2-1, is AAGVIQSPRHLIKEKRETATLKCYPIPRHDTVYWYQQGPGQDPQFLISFYEKMQSDKGSIPDRFSAQQFSDYHSELNMSSLELGDSALYFCASSTLRGGYNEQFFGPGTRLTVL.

The CDR3 loop is CASSATSGRARETQYF. DNA for the CDR3: TGTGCCAGCAGCGCTACTAGCGGGAGGGCCCGGGAGACCCAGTACTTC. The genes are TRBV9 and TRBJ2-5; 13 bases map to TRBD2. This CDR3 comprises 16 residues. CDR1 is SGDLS and CDR2 is YYNGEE in the germline V gene. J gave up 5 bases and V 3 bases, and 7 bases lay outside the gene matches.

This chain links TRBV11-3 with TRBJ2-3; possibly TRBD1 for D (6 bases). Germline-derived CDR1 and CDR2 are SGHNT and YENEEA. The CDR3 sequence is 15 residues long. The V gene lost 1 base and the J gene lost 2 bases, with 10 bases spanning the gap. Written as DNA, the CDR3 is TGTGCCAGCAGCTTAGGGACAGCCTTCACAGATACGCAGTATTTT. This encodes CASSLGTAFTDTQYF.

The chain uses TRBV9 and TRBJ2-5; D is uncertain. The germline V gene has CDR1 SGDLS and CDR2 YYNGEE. This CDR3 region has 13 residues. Trimming removed 0 bases at V and 5 bases at J, with 8 bases between. CDR3 sequence (DNA): TGTGCCAGCAGCGTAGTTGTGGGCGAGACCCAGTACTTC. Translated: CASSVVVGETQYF.

The chain links TRBV6-1 to TRBJ2-1; 8 nucleotides match TRBD2. The germline gives CDR1 MNHNS, CDR2 SASEGT. V dropped 4 bases and J dropped 6; count of bases not matched to a gene: 14. CDR3 length: 17 residues. The CDR3: CASSVTGTRALSNEQFF. CDR3 nucleotide sequence: TGTGCCAGCAGTGTGACCGGGACTAGGGCACTTTCCAATGAGCAGTTCTTC.

This chain links TRBV6-5 with TRBJ1-2; D call uncertain. CDR3 length: 12 residues. The germline V gene encodes CDR1 MNHEY and CDR2 SVGAGI. V lost 8 bases and J 7 bases, leaving 14 bases between the germline ends. CDR3 sequence: CASFGGGGGYTF. DNA of the CDR3: TGTGCCAGCTTTGGTGGAGGCGGTGGCTACACCTTC.

The CDR3 DNA reads as TGTGCCAGCAGACTTACAGAGAGCTATGGCTACACCTTC. It specifies CASRLTESYGYTF. This chain joins TRBV13 and TRBJ1-2; D is unresolved. There are 13 residues in the CDR3. Trimming shortened V by 6 bases and J by 4 bases, and 12 bases separated the two germline ends. Germline V CDR1 and CDR2: PRHDT, FYEKMQ (reference sequence).

This clone was observed a handful of times. CDR3 region: CASSDGGNSYEQYF. Written as DNA, the CDR3 is TGTGCCAGCAGTGACGGGGGAAACTCCTACGAGCAGTACTTC. V is TRBV2 and J is TRBJ2-7, with D tentatively TRBD2 (6 bases). Deletions cut 3 bases from V and 0 bases from J, with 9 bases between. The CDR3 runs to 14 residues. In germline, CDR1 is SNHLY, CDR2 FYNNEI.

Notes on this clone: The sample carries other DNA sequences with the same CDR3. The J gene is TRBJ2-7, the V gene TRBV28; TRBD1 aligns across 8 bases. CDR3 size: 12 residues. Germline V gene data show CDR1 as MDHEN and CDR2 as SYDVKM. J gave up 3 bases and V 7 bases, and 2 bases lay outside the gene matches. CDR3 sequence: CASKTGGYEQYF. CDR3 bases: TGTGCCAGCAAAACAGGGGGCTACGAGCAGTACTTC. Full variable domain (missing parts from reference TRBV28 and TRBJ2-7): DVKVTQSSRYLVKRTGEKVFLECVQDMDHENMFWYRQDPGLGLRLIYFSYDVKMKEKGDIPEGYSVSREKKERFSLILESASTNQTSMYLCASKTGGYEQYFGPGTRLTVT.

The CDR3 loop is CASSLGGGSGPYEQYF. CDR3 nucleotide sequence: TGTGCCAGCAGCTTAGGGGGTGGTAGCGGCCCCTACGAGCAGTACTTC. V usage is TRBV5-6 and J usage is TRBJ2-7, with D perhaps matching TRBD1 or TRBD2 (6 bases each). The CDR3 extends over 16 amino acids. The V and J ends lost 2 bases and 2 bases respectively, with 17 bases between them. CDR1 and CDR2 from the germline V gene are SGHDT and YYEEEE.

CDR3 residues: CASRKIVRDGPSGNTIYF. DNA for the CDR3: TGTGCCAGCAGAAAAATCGTGAGGGACGGTCCCTCTGGAAACACCATATATTTT. The chain recombines TRBV28 with TRBJ1-3, with D perhaps TRBD1 (5 bases). CDR3 length: 18 residues. The germline CDR1 and CDR2 sequences are MDHEN and SYDVKM. V was cut by 6 bases and J by 0 bases, with 21 bases left in between.

The chain employs TRBV5-5 and TRBJ2-3; 7 nucleotides match TRBD1. With 6 bases clipped from V and 7 bases from J, the junction kept 11 bases outside the gene matches. This CDR3 has 14 amino acids. Per the germline V gene, CDR1 is SGHKS and CDR2 is YYEKEE (reference sequence). The CDR3 spells CASTRDSGRNTQYF. The CDR3 region has the DNA TGTGCCAGCACCAGGGACAGCGGAAGAAATACGCAGTATTTT.

The gene calls are TRBV28 and TRBJ2-5, with D possibly matching TRBD1 (5 bases). Between the trimmed V and J ends, which lost 3 bases and 4 bases, there was a span of 12 bases. Germline-derived CDR1 and CDR2 are MDHEN and SYDVKM. The CDR3 sequence is 14 residues long. As DNA, the CDR3 is TGTGCCAGCAGTTTTAAGGGGTTAAGAGAGACCCAGTACTTC. Protein sequence: CASSFKGLRETQYF.